Detailed here is one T cell receptor beta chain. This sample was taken from a study of early stage breast cancer tumors. Libraries were prepared by immunoSEQ multiplex PCR; TCRdb keeps only in-frame clonotypes and omits some of them. The data hold about 19,000 clones, with around 83% observed a single time. This TCR was recovered from a person aged 70 to 85 with breast cancer. Sequenced: blood.

DNA of the CDR3: TGCGCCAGCAGTTCTAGCGGCCCCTACGAGCAGTACTTC. Its protein is CASSSSGPYEQYF. This rearrangement joins TRBV10-2 to TRBJ2-7; 7 bases are shared with TRBD2. This CDR3 region has 13 residues. Unmatched junction bases numbered 3, after V lost 5 bases and J lost 2 bases. Germline V gives CDR1 WSHSY, CDR2 SAAADI.